Listed below are T cell receptor beta chains from one sample, sequenced in a study of blood T cell repertoires in COVID-19. Sequenced by immunoSEQ multiplex PCR; TCRdb stores in-frame clones only, minus some. Here the sample spans around 160,000 clones, under 90% being singletons. Sequenced: peripheral blood. These receptors were taken from a human donor in a cohort sampled during active COVID-19. The CDR3 runs from the conserved cysteine through the conserved F or W. The order of the fields is V gene, D gene, clone size, CDR3 length, J gene, CDR3 DNA, CDR3 protein. The D gene is left open where the match is weak. Only part of the rows carry a size: once, few, many, or a class if the clone is expanded.

v_gene: TRBV18
d_gene: TRBD1
abundance: many
len: 15
j_gene: TRBJ1-5
CDR3nt: TGTGCCAGCTCACCGGGACAGGGGGTTTCTCAGCCCCAGCATTTT
CDR3aa: CASSPGQGVSQPQHF

v_gene: TRBV5-6
d_gene: .
abundance: .
len: 13
j_gene: TRBJ1-1
CDR3nt: TGTGCCAGCAGCTTGGCCAAGGGTGAGGGAACTTTCTTT
CDR3aa: CASSLAKGEGTFF

v_gene: TRBV10-2
d_gene: TRBD1
abundance: .
len: 16
j_gene: TRBJ1-4
CDR3nt: TGCGCCAGCTCCGGGACAGGGCCCACTCTAGGCGAAAAACTGTTTTTT
CDR3aa: CASSGTGPTLGEKLFF

v_gene: TRBV10-1
d_gene: TRBD1
abundance: .
len: 13
j_gene: TRBJ2-5
CDR3nt: TGCGCCAGCAGCCGGACAGGGGACGAGACCCAGTACTTC
CDR3aa: CASSRTGDETQYF

v_gene: TRBV5-1
d_gene: .
abundance: .
len: 15
j_gene: TRBJ2-7
CDR3nt: TGCGCCAGCAGCTTGGAAGGGGGTACTACCTACGAGCAGTACTTC
CDR3aa: CASSLEGGTTYEQYF

v_gene: TRBV7-2
d_gene: .
abundance: .
len: 15
j_gene: TRBJ1-2
CDR3nt: TGTGCCAGCAGCTTAGCGAGATCGCAGGTGGATGGCTACACCTTC
CDR3aa: CASSLARSQVDGYTF

v_gene: TRBV6-1
d_gene: TRBD1
abundance: .
len: 21
j_gene: TRBJ1-3
CDR3nt: TGTGCCAGCAGTGAAGCTCCTCCGGGACAGGGTATAGCAGGAGCTGGAAACACCATATATTTT
CDR3aa: CASSEAPPGQGIAGAGNTIYF

v_gene: TRBV6-2/TRBV6-3
d_gene: TRBD1
abundance: few
len: 15
j_gene: TRBJ2-2
CDR3nt: TGTGCCAGCAGCCGACAGGGGCCGAACACCGGGGAGCTGTTTTTT
CDR3aa: CASSRQGPNTGELFF

v_gene: TRBV11-2
d_gene: .
abundance: .
len: 15
j_gene: TRBJ2-1
CDR3nt: TGTGCCAGCAGCACCACCGACAGTCCCTACAATGAGCAGTTCTTC
CDR3aa: CASSTTDSPYNEQFF

v_gene: TRBV7-2
d_gene: .
abundance: .
len: 13
j_gene: TRBJ2-1
CDR3nt: TGTGCCAGCGGCCAGGGGTCCTACAATGAGCAGTTCTTC
CDR3aa: CASGQGSYNEQFF

v_gene: TRBV7-9
d_gene: .
abundance: .
len: 13
j_gene: TRBJ1-2
CDR3nt: TGTGCCAGCAGCTTAGGAGGGATCTATGGCTACACCTTC
CDR3aa: CASSLGGIYGYTF

v_gene: TRBV30
d_gene: .
abundance: .
len: 17
j_gene: TRBJ1-6
CDR3nt: TGTGCCTGGAGTGTAGGCCCAATCGATCCGAGAGGTTCACCCCTCCACTTT
CDR3aa: CAWSVGPIDPRGSPLHF

v_gene: TRBV9
d_gene: .
abundance: .
len: 14
j_gene: TRBJ2-3
CDR3nt: TGTGCCAGCAGCGCCGAGAGTCGGGCAGATACGCAGTATTTT
CDR3aa: CASSAESRADTQYF

v_gene: TRBV6-1
d_gene: .
abundance: once
len: 12
j_gene: TRBJ2-7
CDR3nt: TGTGCCAGCAGTGAAGGGGCTTACGAGCAGTACTTC
CDR3aa: CASSEGAYEQYF

v_gene: TRBV20-1
d_gene: .
abundance: few
len: 10
j_gene: TRBJ1-1
CDR3nt: TGCAGTGCTAGAGATACAACCCTCCTGTTT
CDR3aa: CSARDTTLLF

v_gene: TRBV7-2
d_gene: TRBD2
abundance: .
len: 16
j_gene: TRBJ2-3
CDR3nt: TGTGCCAGCAGCTTAGGGGGGACTAGCGGGGGAGATACGCAGTATTTT
CDR3aa: CASSLGGTSGGDTQYF

v_gene: TRBV27
d_gene: .
abundance: .
len: 15
j_gene: TRBJ1-1
CDR3nt: TGTGCCAGCAGTTTTGGGGGCAAAGGACTCACTGAAGCTTTCTTT
CDR3aa: CASSFGGKGLTEAFF

v_gene: TRBV4-1
d_gene: .
abundance: .
len: 20
j_gene: TRBJ2-6
CDR3nt: TGCGCCAGCAGCCAGATCGGTAGGCGCAGTAAGCGGCCTGGGGCCAACGTCCTGACTTTC
CDR3aa: CASSQIGRRSKRPGANVLTF

v_gene: TRBV6-2/TRBV6-3
d_gene: TRBD1
abundance: .
len: 15
j_gene: TRBJ1-5
CDR3nt: TGTGCCAGCAGTTGGTCGGACAGGGGACAACAGCCCCAGCATTTT
CDR3aa: CASSWSDRGQQPQHF

v_gene: TRBV6-6
d_gene: TRBD1
abundance: .
len: 14
j_gene: TRBJ2-5
CDR3nt: TGTGCCAGCAGCTATGGACAGGAGTCAGAGACCCAGTACTTC
CDR3aa: CASSYGQESETQYF

v_gene: TRBV6-5
d_gene: TRBD1
abundance: .
len: 15
j_gene: TRBJ1-1
CDR3nt: TGTGCCAGCAGTTCTAGGACAGGCAAGAACACTGAAGCTTTCTTT
CDR3aa: CASSSRTGKNTEAFF

v_gene: TRBV5-1
d_gene: .
abundance: .
len: 14
j_gene: TRBJ1-2
CDR3nt: TGCGCCAGCAGCCCGGGGGGAGATAACTATGGCTACACCTTC
CDR3aa: CASSPGGDNYGYTF

v_gene: TRBV5-4
d_gene: .
abundance: .
len: 15
j_gene: TRBJ2-3
CDR3nt: TGTGCCAGCAGCAAGAAGCAAGATTTCACAGATACGCAGTATTTT
CDR3aa: CASSKKQDFTDTQYF

v_gene: TRBV15
d_gene: .
abundance: .
len: 16
j_gene: TRBJ2-6
CDR3nt: TGTGCCACCAGCACTCAGGGAGGAAGTGGGGCCAACGTCCTGACTTTC
CDR3aa: CATSTQGGSGANVLTF

v_gene: TRBV6-5
d_gene: .
abundance: .
len: 14
j_gene: TRBJ1-1
CDR3nt: TGTGCCAGCAGCCCCAAGGGAGGGAAACTTGAAGCTTTCTTT
CDR3aa: CASSPKGGKLEAFF

v_gene: TRBV28
d_gene: .
abundance: once
len: 17
j_gene: TRBJ2-7
CDR3nt: TGTGCCAGCAGTCCCCGTTGGCGGGACAGCCAAATTAGGGAGCAGTACTTC
CDR3aa: CASSPRWRDSQIREQYF

v_gene: TRBV24-1
d_gene: TRBD2
abundance: .
len: 19
j_gene: TRBJ2-5
CDR3nt: TGTGCCACCAGTGACTACCCGACTGGGGATAGCGGGGCACAAGAGACCCAGTACTTC
CDR3aa: CATSDYPTGDSGAQETQYF

v_gene: TRBV7-2
d_gene: .
abundance: .
len: 16
j_gene: TRBJ1-5
CDR3nt: TGTGCCAGCAGCTTATCGGGTTTAGCGAGCAATCAGCCCCAGCATTTT
CDR3aa: CASSLSGLASNQPQHF

v_gene: TRBV7-6
d_gene: TRBD1
abundance: .
len: 16
j_gene: TRBJ2-7
CDR3nt: TGTGCCAGCAGCCCGCGGCTGGGACAGGGGTTCGACGAGCAGTACTTC
CDR3aa: CASSPRLGQGFDEQYF

v_gene: TRBV7-9
d_gene: .
abundance: .
len: 14
j_gene: TRBJ1-1
CDR3nt: TGTGCCAGCAGCTTGACACCTCCCCGATCTGAAGCTTTCTTT
CDR3aa: CASSLTPPRSEAFF

v_gene: TRBV11-2
d_gene: .
abundance: .
len: 17
j_gene: TRBJ2-2
CDR3nt: TGTGCCAGCACCCTTCTCAACCTCGGACTCCCTCCCGGGGAGCTGTTTTTT
CDR3aa: CASTLLNLGLPPGELFF

v_gene: TRBV15
d_gene: .
abundance: .
len: 13
j_gene: TRBJ1-1
CDR3nt: TGTGCCACCAGCCGCTACGCGGACTCTGAAGCTTTCTTT
CDR3aa: CATSRYADSEAFF

v_gene: TRBV28
d_gene: .
abundance: .
len: 15
j_gene: TRBJ2-2
CDR3nt: TGTGCCAGCAGTTCCCCTGGGCAGGTTCAACGGGAGCTGTTTTTT
CDR3aa: CASSSPGQVQRELFF

v_gene: TRBV4-3
d_gene: .
abundance: .
len: 16
j_gene: TRBJ1-6
CDR3nt: TGCGCCAGCAGCCAAGATCATAGTCACGGAGATTCACCCCTCCACTTT
CDR3aa: CASSQDHSHGDSPLHF

v_gene: TRBV19
d_gene: .
abundance: .
len: 15
j_gene: TRBJ1-5
CDR3nt: TGTGCCAGTAGTATTGAGCAAGCGCGCAATCAGCCCCAGCATTTT
CDR3aa: CASSIEQARNQPQHF

v_gene: TRBV18
d_gene: .
abundance: .
len: 13
j_gene: TRBJ2-7
CDR3nt: TGTGCCAGCTCACTAACATCTTCCTACGAGCAGTACTTC
CDR3aa: CASSLTSSYEQYF

v_gene: TRBV19
d_gene: TRBD1
abundance: few
len: 12
j_gene: TRBJ1-5
CDR3nt: TGTGCCAGTAGGAGAGGACAGGGCGGTCAGCATTTT
CDR3aa: CASRRGQGGQHF

v_gene: TRBV7-9
d_gene: TRBD1
abundance: once
len: 17
j_gene: TRBJ1-4
CDR3nt: TGTGCCAGCAGCTTAGGGCTCCGGACAGGGTCTAATGAAAAACTGTTTTTT
CDR3aa: CASSLGLRTGSNEKLFF

v_gene: TRBV18
d_gene: .
abundance: .
len: 16
j_gene: TRBJ2-7
CDR3nt: TGTGCCAGCTCACCAAGAGTCGGGGAAGGGGGTTACGAGCAGTACTTC
CDR3aa: CASSPRVGEGGYEQYF

v_gene: TRBV19
d_gene: .
abundance: .
len: 16
j_gene: TRBJ1-2
CDR3nt: TGTGCCAGTAGTGCCTCCCGGGACGGGACAATTCGTGGCTACACCTTC
CDR3aa: CASSASRDGTIRGYTF

v_gene: TRBV4-1
d_gene: .
abundance: few
len: 13
j_gene: TRBJ1-3
CDR3nt: TGCGCCAGCAGCCAAGATAGGGGGAACACCATATATTTT
CDR3aa: CASSQDRGNTIYF

v_gene: TRBV11-2
d_gene: TRBD1
abundance: .
len: 15
j_gene: TRBJ2-5
CDR3nt: TGTGCCAGCAGCTTAGGAGACAGGGATGGAGAGACCCAGTACTTC
CDR3aa: CASSLGDRDGETQYF

v_gene: TRBV19
d_gene: .
abundance: .
len: 14
j_gene: TRBJ1-4
CDR3nt: TGTGCCAGTACCCTAGGGACTGTTAATGAAAAACTGTTTTTT
CDR3aa: CASTLGTVNEKLFF

v_gene: TRBV5-1
d_gene: .
abundance: .
len: 14
j_gene: TRBJ2-7
CDR3nt: TGCGCCAGCAGCGAGGCAGGGGTATCCTACGAGCAGTACTTC
CDR3aa: CASSEAGVSYEQYF

v_gene: TRBV6-2/TRBV6-3
d_gene: .
abundance: .
len: 13
j_gene: TRBJ1-1
CDR3nt: TGTGCCAGCAGTTACGTCAGGGACACTGAAGCTTTCTTT
CDR3aa: CASSYVRDTEAFF

v_gene: TRBV5-6
d_gene: TRBD1
abundance: .
len: 17
j_gene: TRBJ1-5
CDR3nt: TGTGCCAGCAGCCAGGGGAGGACAGGGAGCATCAATCAGCCCCAGCATTTT
CDR3aa: CASSQGRTGSINQPQHF

v_gene: TRBV9
d_gene: .
abundance: once
len: 15
j_gene: TRBJ1-1
CDR3nt: TGTGCCAGCAGCGTTGGGGGAGGTGGGGGCACTGAAGCTTTCTTT
CDR3aa: CASSVGGGGGTEAFF